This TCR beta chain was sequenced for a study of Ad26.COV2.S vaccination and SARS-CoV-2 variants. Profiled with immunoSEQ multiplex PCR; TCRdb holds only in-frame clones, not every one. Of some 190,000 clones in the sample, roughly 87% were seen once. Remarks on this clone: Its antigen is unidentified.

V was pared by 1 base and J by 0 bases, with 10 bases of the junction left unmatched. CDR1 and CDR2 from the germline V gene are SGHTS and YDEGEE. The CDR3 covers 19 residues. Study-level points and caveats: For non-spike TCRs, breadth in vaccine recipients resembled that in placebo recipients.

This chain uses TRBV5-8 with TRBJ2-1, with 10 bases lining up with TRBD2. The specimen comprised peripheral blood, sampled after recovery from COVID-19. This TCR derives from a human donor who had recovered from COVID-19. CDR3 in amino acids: CASSLFLAGVSSSYNEQFF. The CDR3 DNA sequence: TGTGCCAGCAGCTTGTTCCTAGCGGGGGTCTCGAGCTCCTACAATGAGCAGTTCTTC.